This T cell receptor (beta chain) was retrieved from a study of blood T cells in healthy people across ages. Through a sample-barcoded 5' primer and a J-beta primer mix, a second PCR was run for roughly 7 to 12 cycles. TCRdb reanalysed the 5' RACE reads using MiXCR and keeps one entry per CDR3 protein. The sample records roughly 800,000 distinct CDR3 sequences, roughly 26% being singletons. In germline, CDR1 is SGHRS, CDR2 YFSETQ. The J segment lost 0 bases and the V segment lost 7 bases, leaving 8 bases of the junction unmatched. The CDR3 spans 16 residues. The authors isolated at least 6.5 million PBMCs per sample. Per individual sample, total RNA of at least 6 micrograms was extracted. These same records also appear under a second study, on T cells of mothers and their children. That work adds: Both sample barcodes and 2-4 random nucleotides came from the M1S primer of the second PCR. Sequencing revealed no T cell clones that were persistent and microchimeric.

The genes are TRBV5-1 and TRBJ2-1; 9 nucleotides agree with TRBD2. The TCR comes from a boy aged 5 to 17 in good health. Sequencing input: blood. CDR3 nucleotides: TGCGCCAGCCGCAATAGCGGGGGCAGCTCCTACAATGAGCAGTTCTTC. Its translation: CASRNSGGSSYNEQFF.